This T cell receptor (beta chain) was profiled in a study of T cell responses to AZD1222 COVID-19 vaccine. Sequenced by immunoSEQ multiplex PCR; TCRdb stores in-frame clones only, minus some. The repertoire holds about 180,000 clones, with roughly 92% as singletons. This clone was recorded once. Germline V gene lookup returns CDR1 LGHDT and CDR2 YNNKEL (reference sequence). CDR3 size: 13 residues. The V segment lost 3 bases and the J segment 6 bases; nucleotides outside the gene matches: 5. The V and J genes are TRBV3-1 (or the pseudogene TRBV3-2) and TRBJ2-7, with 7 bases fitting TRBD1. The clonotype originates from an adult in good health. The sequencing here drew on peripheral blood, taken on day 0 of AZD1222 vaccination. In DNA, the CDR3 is TGTGCCAGCAGCCAGCAAGGGGGCATCGAGCAGTACTTC. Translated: CASSQQGGIEQYF.